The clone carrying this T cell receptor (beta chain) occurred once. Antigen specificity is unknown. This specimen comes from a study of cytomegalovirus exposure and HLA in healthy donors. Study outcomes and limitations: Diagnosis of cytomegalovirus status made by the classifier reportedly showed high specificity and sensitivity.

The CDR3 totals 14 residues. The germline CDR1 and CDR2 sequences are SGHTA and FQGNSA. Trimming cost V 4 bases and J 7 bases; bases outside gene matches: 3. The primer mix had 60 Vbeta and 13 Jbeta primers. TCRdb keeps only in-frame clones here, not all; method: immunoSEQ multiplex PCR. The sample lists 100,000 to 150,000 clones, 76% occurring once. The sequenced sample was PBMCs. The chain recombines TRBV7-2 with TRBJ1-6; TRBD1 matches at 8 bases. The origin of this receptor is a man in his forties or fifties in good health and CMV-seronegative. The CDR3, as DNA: TGTGCCAGCAGCTCTCGACAGGGGAATTCACCCCTCCACTTT. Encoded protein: CASSSRQGNSPLHF.